Listed below are T cell receptor beta chains from one sample, sequenced in a study of blood T cell repertoires in COVID-19. Using immunoSEQ multiplex PCR, the repertoire was profiled, and TCRdb retains in-frame clones only, with some absent. The table has under 200,000 clones, 84% seen once. What was sequenced was peripheral blood. The receptors come from a man aged 18 to 29 with active or convalescent COVID-19. The CDR3 runs from the conserved cysteine through the conserved F or W. Fields, in order: V gene, J gene, D gene, CDR3 protein, CDR3 DNA. A D gene is named only where the DNA matches it firmly.

v_call: TRBV12-3/TRBV12-4; j_call: TRBJ2-1; d_call: -; cdr3_aa: CASSHYNEQFF; cdr3_nt: TGTGCCAGCAGTCACTACAATGAGCAGTTCTTC
v_call: TRBV29-1; j_call: TRBJ1-2; d_call: -; cdr3_aa: CSPDGYTF; cdr3_nt: TGCAGCCCAGATGGCTACACCTTC
v_call: TRBV2; j_call: TRBJ2-2; d_call: -; cdr3_aa: CASSLNTGELFF; cdr3_nt: TGTGCCAGCAGTTTAAACACCGGGGAGCTGTTTTTT
v_call: TRBV6-5; j_call: TRBJ1-2; d_call: TRBD1; cdr3_aa: CASRTGFGYTF; cdr3_nt: TGTGCCAGCAGGACAGGGTTTGGCTACACCTTC
v_call: TRBV11-2; j_call: TRBJ2-3; d_call: TRBD2; cdr3_aa: CASSSGRARTDTQYF; cdr3_nt: TGTGCCAGCTCCAGCGGGAGGGCCCGCACAGATACGCAGTATTTT
v_call: TRBV19; j_call: TRBJ1-1; d_call: -; cdr3_aa: CASSAGKVRAFF; cdr3_nt: TGTGCCAGTAGTGCAGGGAAGGTAAGAGCTTTCTTT
v_call: TRBV29-1; j_call: TRBJ1-1; d_call: TRBD1; cdr3_aa: CSIEDRGFFTEAFF; cdr3_nt: TGCAGCATTGAGGACAGGGGTTTTTTCACTGAAGCTTTCTTT
v_call: TRBV7-9; j_call: TRBJ1-5; d_call: -; cdr3_aa: CASSEGMEVQPQHF; cdr3_nt: TGTGCCAGCAGCGAGGGCATGGAGGTTCAGCCCCAGCATTTT
v_call: TRBV2; j_call: TRBJ2-6; d_call: TRBD1; cdr3_aa: CASKGQGAKGANVLTF; cdr3_nt: TGTGCCAGCAAGGGACAGGGGGCAAAGGGGGCCAACGTCCTGACTTTC
v_call: TRBV6-5; j_call: TRBJ1-5; d_call: -; cdr3_aa: CASSSYRVDQPQHF; cdr3_nt: TGTGCCAGCAGTTCCTACAGGGTAGACCAGCCCCAGCATTTT
v_call: TRBV5-1; j_call: TRBJ2-5; d_call: -; cdr3_aa: CASSQFPGNQQETQYF; cdr3_nt: TGCGCCAGCAGCCAGTTCCCAGGAAACCAACAAGAGACCCAGTACTTC
v_call: TRBV7-6; j_call: TRBJ2-7; d_call: -; cdr3_aa: CASSLRAGGYEQYF; cdr3_nt: -
v_call: TRBV28; j_call: TRBJ1-6; d_call: -; cdr3_aa: CASSFRGASYNSPLHF; cdr3_nt: TGTGCCAGCAGTTTTCGGGGAGCCTCCTATAATTCACCCCTCCACTTT
v_call: TRBV3-1/TRBV3-2; j_call: TRBJ2-3; d_call: -; cdr3_aa: CASSPEANTQYF; cdr3_nt: TGTGCCAGCAGCCCAGAGGCAAATACGCAGTATTTT
v_call: TRBV5-1; j_call: TRBJ2-7; d_call: TRBD1; cdr3_aa: CASSSPGQGTYEQYF; cdr3_nt: TGCGCCAGCAGCTCCCCGGGACAGGGGACCTACGAGCAGTACTTC